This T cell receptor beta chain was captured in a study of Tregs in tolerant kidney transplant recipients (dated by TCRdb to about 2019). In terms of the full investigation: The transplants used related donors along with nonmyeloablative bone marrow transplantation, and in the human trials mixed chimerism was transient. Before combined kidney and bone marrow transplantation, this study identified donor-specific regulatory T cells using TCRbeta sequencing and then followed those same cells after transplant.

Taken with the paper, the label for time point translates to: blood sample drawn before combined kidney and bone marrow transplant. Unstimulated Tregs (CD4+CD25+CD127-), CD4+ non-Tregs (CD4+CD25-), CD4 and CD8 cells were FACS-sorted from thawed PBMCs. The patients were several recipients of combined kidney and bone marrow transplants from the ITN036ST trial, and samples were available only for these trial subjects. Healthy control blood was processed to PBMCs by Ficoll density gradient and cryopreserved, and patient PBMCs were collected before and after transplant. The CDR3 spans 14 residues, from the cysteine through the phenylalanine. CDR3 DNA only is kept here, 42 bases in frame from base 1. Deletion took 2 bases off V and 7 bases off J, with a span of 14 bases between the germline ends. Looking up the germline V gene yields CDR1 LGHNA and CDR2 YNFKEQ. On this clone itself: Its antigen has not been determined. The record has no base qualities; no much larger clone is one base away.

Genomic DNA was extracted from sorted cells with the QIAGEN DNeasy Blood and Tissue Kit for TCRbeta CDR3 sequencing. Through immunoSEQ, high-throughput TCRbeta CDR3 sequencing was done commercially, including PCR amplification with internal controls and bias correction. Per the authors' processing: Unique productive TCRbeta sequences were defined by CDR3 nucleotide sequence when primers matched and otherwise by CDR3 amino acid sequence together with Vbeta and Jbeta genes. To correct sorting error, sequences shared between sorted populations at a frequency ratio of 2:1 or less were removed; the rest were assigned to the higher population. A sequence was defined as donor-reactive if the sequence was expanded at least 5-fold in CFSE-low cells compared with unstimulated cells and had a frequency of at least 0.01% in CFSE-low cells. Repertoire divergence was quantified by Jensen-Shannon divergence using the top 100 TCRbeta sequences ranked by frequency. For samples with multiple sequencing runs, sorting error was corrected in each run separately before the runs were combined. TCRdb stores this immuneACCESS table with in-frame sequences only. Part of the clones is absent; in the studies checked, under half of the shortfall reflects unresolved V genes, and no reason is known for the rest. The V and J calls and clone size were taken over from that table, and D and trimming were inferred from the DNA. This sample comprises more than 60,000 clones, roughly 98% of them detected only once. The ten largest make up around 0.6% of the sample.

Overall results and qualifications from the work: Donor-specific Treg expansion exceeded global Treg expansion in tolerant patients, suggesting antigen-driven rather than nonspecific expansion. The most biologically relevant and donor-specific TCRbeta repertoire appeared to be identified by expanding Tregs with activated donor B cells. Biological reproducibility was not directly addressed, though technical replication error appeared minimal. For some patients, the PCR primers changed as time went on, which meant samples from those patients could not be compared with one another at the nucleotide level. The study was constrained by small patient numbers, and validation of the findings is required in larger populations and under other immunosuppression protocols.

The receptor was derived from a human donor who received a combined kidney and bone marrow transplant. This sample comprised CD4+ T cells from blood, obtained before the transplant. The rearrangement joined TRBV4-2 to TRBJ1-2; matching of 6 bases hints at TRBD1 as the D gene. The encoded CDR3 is CASSQTGFVAGYTF. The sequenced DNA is TGTGCCAGCAGCCAAACAGGGTTCGTTGCTGGCTACACCTTC.